Presented here are 30 T cell receptor beta chains from one specimen sequenced in a study of T cell changes during pregnancy in multiple sclerosis. The repertoire was sequenced with immunoSEQ multiplex PCR; TCRdb's copy has only in-frame clones and lacks some. The profile covers tens of thousands of clones, with 92% appearing a single time and around 0.16% taken by the ten largest. The input for sequencing was CD4+ T cells from peripheral blood mononuclear cells, taken after pregnancy. These receptors were taken from a female donor in good health, enrolled as a control in a pregnancy study.

This sequence joins TRBV4-3 and TRBJ2-3; 11 positions agree with TRBD1. The CDR3 contains 16 residues. V lost 4 bases to trimming and J lost 0 bases; unmatched junction nucleotides: 3. Germline assignment: CDR1 LGHNA and CDR2 YSLEER. CDR3 coding DNA: TGCGCCAGCAGCCTGGGACAGGGGGGCAGCACAGATACGCAGTATTTT. This encodes CASSLGQGGSTDTQYF.

The chain employs TRBV9 and TRBJ2-2; D unresolved. The V gene lost 3 bases and the J gene lost 2 bases, with 8 bases spanning the gap. Looked up from germline, CDR1 is SGDLS and CDR2 is YYNGEE. The CDR3 totals 14 residues. The CDR3 nucleotides are TGTGCCAGCAGCGCAGGTGACAACACCGGGGAGCTGTTTTTT. This encodes CASSAGDNTGELFF.

The CDR3 protein is CASSWTGDYNEQFF. CDR3 nucleotides: TGCGCCAGCAGCTGGACAGGAGATTACAATGAGCAGTTCTTC. The rearrangement uses TRBV5-1 and TRBJ2-1; 7 bases are shared with TRBD1. The V gene end was trimmed by 3 bases and the J gene end by 4 bases; junction bases not matched to a gene: 4. CDR1 is SGHRS and CDR2 is YFSETQ in the germline V gene. This CDR3 contains 14 residues.

The rearrangement links TRBV7-3 to TRBJ1-1; 8 bases fit TRBD1. The CDR3 runs 14 residues. The ends lost 3 bases at V and 2 bases at J; junction bases unmatched: 2. CDR1 is SGHTA, CDR2 FQGTGA, per germline. CDR3 DNA: TGTGCCAGCAGCTTCACAGGGGGTAACACTGAAGCTTTCTTT. Translating gives CASSFTGGNTEAFF.

The chain employs TRBV6-1 and TRBJ1-5, with 7 bases fitting TRBD1. Germline V gene lookup returns CDR1 MNHNS and CDR2 SASEGT. This CDR3 is 15 amino acids long. The trim removed 0 bases at V and 4 bases at J, leaving 3 bases unmatched. CDR3 protein: CASSEAGTENQPQHF. CDR3 bases: TGTGCCAGCAGTGAAGCAGGGACAGAGAATCAGCCCCAGCATTTT.

The V gene is TRBV18, the J gene TRBJ1-3; the match to TRBD1 covers 7 bases. CDR1 and CDR2 (germline): KGHSH, LQKENI. The CDR3 loop spans 13 amino acids. With 11 bases clipped from V and 4 bases from J, the junction kept 8 bases outside the gene matches. In DNA form, the CDR3 reads TGTGCCGGTACCGGGACAGCCGGAAACACCATATATTTT. The encoded protein is CAGTGTAGNTIYF.

The chain has TRBV11-2 and TRBJ1-2; perhaps TRBD1 as D (6 bases). The CDR3 has 16 residues. V lost 9 bases, J lost 4 bases, and 24 bases lay in between. Germline V lookup: CDR1 SGHAT, CDR2 FQNNGV. Here the CDR3 DNA reads TGTGCCAGTACCTTATTCCCAACGGGGGGCGGCTATGGCTACACCTTC. Protein product: CASTLFPTGGGYGYTF. The full variable domain, its missing parts supplied by reference TRBV11-2 and TRBJ1-2, is EAGVAQSPRYKIIEKRQSVAFWCNPISGHATLYWYQQILGQGPKLLIQFQNNGVVDDSQLPKDRFSAERLKGVDSTLKIQPAKLEDSAVYLCASTLFPTGGGYGYTFGSGTRLTVV.

This rearrangement joins TRBV18 to TRBJ2-5; 10 positions agree with TRBD2. The closer fit of TRBJ2-7 to the DNA end suggests the J call may be wrong. Germline loops: CDR1 KGHSH, CDR2 LQKENI. The CDR3 spans 15 residues. The CDR3 reads CASSLSGLASYEQYF. CDR3 DNA sequence: TGTGCCAGCTCACTGTCGGGACTAGCGTCCTACGAGCAGTACTTC.

The rearrangement joins TRBV11-1 to TRBJ2-7; 8 bases are shared with TRBD1. Trimming took 5 bases from V and 3 from J; bases not matched to a gene: 3. Germline V gene lookup returns CDR1 SGHAT and CDR2 FQDESV (reference sequence). The CDR3 is 13 residues long. The CDR3 DNA is TGTGCCAGCAGCCCCGGGACAGGCTACGAGCAGTACTTC. Protein product: CASSPGTGYEQYF.

The gene calls are TRBV25-1 and TRBJ1-6; 7 bases map to TRBD1. The CDR3 covers 13 residues. Germline CDR1 and CDR2: MGHDK and SYGVNS. V lost 8 bases and J lost 3; bases outside the gene matches: 1. The CDR3 nucleotides read TGTGCCAGCCGGGACAGCTATAATTCACCCCTCCACTTT. This codes for CASRDSYNSPLHF.

The chain joins TRBV11-2 to TRBJ1-2; D may be TRBD1 (6 bases). CDR3 length equals 12 residues. Between the trimmed V and J ends, which lost 5 bases and 2 bases, there was a span of 6 bases. Germline V gene lookup returns CDR1 SGHAT and CDR2 FQNNGV. CDR3 coding DNA: TGTGCCAGCAGCAGGGGGAACTATGGCTACACCTTC. It yields the protein CASSRGNYGYTF.

The chain has TRBV5-4 and TRBJ2-7; 9 bases align to TRBD2. Germline CDR1 SGHNT, CDR2 YYREEE (reference sequence). After removal of 4 bases from V and 1 base from J, the junction contained 9 bases not matched to a gene. This CDR3 is built from 16 residues. The CDR3 DNA follows: TGTGCCAGCAGCCCCTTTAGCGGGGGCGGGTCCTACGAGCAGTACTTC. Translation: CASSPFSGGGSYEQYF.

The chain is built from TRBV15 and TRBJ2-1; TRBD1 matches 9 bases. The CDR3 is 16 amino acids. V dropped 3 bases and J dropped 7; count of bases not matched to a gene: 10. Germline CDR1 is LNHNV and CDR2 is YYDKDF (reference sequence). The DNA of the CDR3 is TGTGCCACCAGCAGGGTCCGGGACAGGGTACGTAATGAGCAGTTCTTC. It specifies CATSRVRDRVRNEQFF.

The chain employs TRBV20-1 and TRBJ1-5; 7 bases map to TRBD1. V was clipped by 6 bases and J by 7 bases; unmatched bases: 3. CDR1 and CDR2 from the germline V gene are DFQATT and SNEGSKA (reference sequence). The CDR3 spans 11 residues. Here the CDR3 DNA reads TGCAGTGCCAAAGGGGGCCAGCCCCAGCATTTT. Translation gives CSAKGGQPQHF.

This chain uses TRBV5-1 with TRBJ2-3, with 9 bases fitting TRBD1. The V and J ends lost 4 bases and 6 bases, in that order; junction bases with no gene match: 6. The length of the CDR3 is 14 residues. Germline values: CDR1 SGHRS, CDR2 YFSETQ. The CDR3: CASSPRTGDDTQYF. The CDR3 DNA sequence: TGCGCCAGCAGCCCTCGGACAGGGGATGATACGCAGTATTTT.

The chain carries TRBV7-9 and TRBJ2-3; TRBD1 is a possible D gene (6 bases). CDR1 SEHNR and CDR2 FQNEAQ come from the germline V gene (reference sequence). V shed 5 bases and J shed 1 base, with 19 bases lying between them. The CDR3 extends over 17 amino acids. CDR3 in amino acids: CASSPGLQTGGTDTQYF. The DNA of the CDR3 is TGTGCCAGCAGCCCCGGACTTCAGACAGGAGGCACAGATACGCAGTATTTT. The entire variable domain, with the rest obtained from reference TRBV7-9 and TRBJ2-3, is as follows: DTGVSQNPRHKITKRGQNVTFRCDPISEHNRLYWYRQTLGQGPEFLTYFQNEAQLEKSRLLSDRFSAERPKGSFSTLEIQRTEQGDSAMYLCASSPGLQTGGTDTQYFGPGTRLTVL.

J is TRBJ1-1 and V is TRBV10-3; D not certain. V lost 2 bases, J lost 0 bases, and 10 bases lay in between. Germline V gene lookup returns CDR1 ENHRY and CDR2 SYGVKD. The CDR3 loop spans 15 amino acids. This chain's CDR3 is CAISEQANLNTEAFF. CDR3 in DNA: TGTGCCATCAGTGAGCAGGCGAACCTGAACACTGAAGCTTTCTTT.

The rearrangement links TRBV11-1 to TRBJ2-2; D not certain. The CDR3 is 13 amino acids. Trimming took 7 bases from V and 4 from J, leaving 10 bases between them. From germline, CDR1 is SGHAT and CDR2 FQDESV (reference sequence). The CDR3 here is CASNQGGTGELFF. DNA of the CDR3: TGTGCCAGCAACCAAGGCGGCACCGGGGAGCTGTTTTTT. The full variable domain, rest sourced from reference TRBV11-1 and TRBJ2-2, is EAEVAQSPRYKITEKSQAVAFWCDPISGHATLYWYRQILGQGPELLVQFQDESVVDDSQLPKDRFSAERLKGVDSTLKIQPAELGDSAMYLCASNQGGTGELFFGEGSRLTVL.

The chain links TRBV5-1 to TRBJ2-7; TRBD2 is a possible D gene (6 bases). V lost 2 bases and J lost 6, with 9 bases in between. This CDR3 comprises 12 residues. Germline V gene data show CDR1 as SGHRS and CDR2 as YFSETQ. Here the CDR3 reads CASSFGGSEQYF. The CDR3 DNA reads as TGCGCCAGCAGCTTCGGAGGGTCCGAGCAGTACTTC.

The chain combines TRBV5-1 with TRBJ2-1; D unclear. V was pared by 1 base and J by 5 bases, with 13 bases between. Per germline, CDR1 SGHRS and CDR2 YFSETQ. The CDR3 loop spans 15 amino acids. CDR3 protein: CASSLLVQKNNEQFF. The DNA of the CDR3 is TGCGCCAGCAGCTTGCTTGTTCAGAAGAACAATGAGCAGTTCTTC.

V usage is TRBV11-1 and J usage is TRBJ2-7; D possibly corresponds to TRBD2 (6 bases). The CDR3 loop spans 14 amino acids. Germline values: CDR1 SGHAT, CDR2 FQDESV (reference sequence). V lost 5 bases and J lost 2, with 13 bases in between. CDR3 region: CASSRPGVPYEQYF. Here the CDR3 DNA reads TGTGCCAGCAGCCGGCCGGGGGTCCCCTACGAGCAGTACTTC.

The rearrangement uses TRBV7-2 and TRBJ1-2; 7 bases fit TRBD1. The CDR3 sequence is 16 residues long. V lost 0 bases, J lost 6 bases, and 10 bases stayed unmatched. Per germline, CDR1 SGHTA and CDR2 FQGNSA. CDR3 sequence reads: CASSLAFRGRKNGYTF. The CDR3 DNA follows: TGTGCCAGCAGCTTAGCGTTTAGGGGGCGCAAAAATGGCTACACCTTC.

This sequence joins TRBV5-1 and TRBJ1-2; possibly TRBD1 for D (5 bases). Trimming left V 2 bases short and J 2 bases short, with 10 bases between. The CDR3 has 14 residues. Germline V gene data show CDR1 as SGHRS and CDR2 as YFSETQ. The CDR3 sequence is CASSFPGGNYGYTF. CDR3 bases: TGCGCCAGCAGCTTCCCCGGGGGGAACTATGGCTACACCTTC.

Only one count was recorded for this clone. V gene TRBV30 combines with J gene TRBJ2-5; the D gene is possibly TRBD2 (5 bases). Germline values: CDR1 GTSNPN, CDR2 SVGIG (reference sequence). Trimming stripped 3 bases from V and 5 bases from J, with 13 bases between. The CDR3 extends over 13 amino acids. The CDR3 sequence is CAWSGGSVETQYF. CDR3 coding DNA: TGTGCCTGGAGCGGAGGTTCAGTTGAGACCCAGTACTTC.

The chain combines TRBV6-6 with TRBJ2-3; D may be TRBD2 (5 bases). CDR1 is MNHNY and CDR2 is SVGAGI in the germline V gene (reference sequence). With 10 bases removed from V and 7 bases from J, the gap between germline ends came to 9 bases. CDR3 length equals 10 residues. The CDR3 coding sequence is TGTGCCAACGACTATAATACGCAGTATTTT. Translation: CANDYNTQYF.

This chain uses TRBV7-6 with TRBJ2-2; 7 bases line up with TRBD1. The CDR3 is 17 residues long. Germline CDR1 and CDR2: SGHVS and FNYEAQ. The J segment lost 5 bases and the V segment lost 6 bases, leaving 15 bases of the junction unmatched. For the CDR3, the DNA is TGTGCCAGCAGGGGGTTGAGGGGGCCTAGTGGTACCGGGGAGCTGTTTTTT. Protein product: CASRGLRGPSGTGELFF.

The J gene is TRBJ1-4, the V gene TRBV5-1; 9 bases fit TRBD1. CDR1 is SGHRS and CDR2 is YFSETQ in the germline V gene. This CDR3 has 13 residues. The junction had 3 bases not matched to a gene; V was cut back by 4 bases and J by 8 bases. The CDR3 nucleotides are TGCGCCAGCAGCCGGGACAGGGTGGAAAAACTGTTTTTT. It is translated as CASSRDRVEKLFF.

This clone was found once. The chain carries TRBV29-1 and TRBJ1-4; TRBD1 is a possible D gene (6 bases). In germline, CDR1 is SQVTM, CDR2 ANQGSEA. Trimming stripped 5 bases from V and 7 bases from J, with 17 bases between. This CDR3 contains 14 residues. The CDR3 sequence is CSVKPGESPEKLFF. The CDR3 DNA is TGCAGCGTTAAACCAGGGGAATCGCCTGAAAAACTGTTTTTT.

The chain combines TRBV5-1 with TRBJ1-2; TRBD1 matches at 7 bases. The germline V gene has CDR1 SGHRS and CDR2 YFSETQ. V dropped 2 bases and J dropped 8; count of bases not matched to a gene: 9. The CDR3 spans 14 residues. This chain's CDR3 is CASSFTGAAKGYTF. CDR3 nucleotides: TGCGCCAGCAGCTTCACAGGGGCCGCGAAGGGCTACACCTTC.

The CDR3 loop is CASSPSGGARDTQYF. In DNA form, the CDR3 reads TGTGCCAGCAGCCCTAGCGGGGGGGCCAGAGATACGCAGTATTTT. This chain connects TRBV7-9 to TRBJ2-3; TRBD2 agrees at 12 bases. The CDR3 extends over 15 amino acids. The germline V gene encodes CDR1 SEHNR and CDR2 FQNEAQ (reference sequence). V gave up 5 bases and J gave up 5 bases; unmatched junction bases: 5.